This record concerns one T cell receptor beta chain sequence. The data were obtained in a study of blood T cell repertoires in COVID-19. Study context: Spain, Italy and the United States supplied samples that represented acute and convalescent COVID-19.

Clones were sequenced by immunoSEQ multiplex PCR, and TCRdb holds only the in-frame ones, with some missing. The sample lists 280,000 or so clones; about 87% were seen once. The length of the CDR3 is 16 residues. In germline, CDR1 is MNHEY, CDR2 SVGAGI. The V and J ends lost 0 bases and 1 base respectively, with 11 bases between them. The origin of this receptor is a woman in her thirties who had recovered from COVID-19. This chain joins TRBV6-5 and TRBJ2-3, with D tentatively TRBD2 (6 bases). The sequenced material came from peripheral blood. CDR3 protein: CASSYSLADRTDTQYF. The CDR3 nucleotides read TGTGCCAGCAGTTACTCATTAGCGGACCGCACAGATACGCAGTATTTT.